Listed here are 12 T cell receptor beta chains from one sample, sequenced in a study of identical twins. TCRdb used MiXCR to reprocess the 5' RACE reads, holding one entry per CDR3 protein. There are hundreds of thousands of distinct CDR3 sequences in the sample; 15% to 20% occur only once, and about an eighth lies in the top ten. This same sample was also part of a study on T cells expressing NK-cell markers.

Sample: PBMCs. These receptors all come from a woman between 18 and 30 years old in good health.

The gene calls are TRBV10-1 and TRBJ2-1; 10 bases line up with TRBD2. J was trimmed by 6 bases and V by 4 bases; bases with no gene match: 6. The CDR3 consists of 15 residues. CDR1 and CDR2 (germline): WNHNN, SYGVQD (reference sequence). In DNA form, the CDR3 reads TGCGCCAGCAGTGGTTGGCTAGCGGGGGTCAATGAGCAGTTCTTC. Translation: CASSGWLAGVNEQFF.

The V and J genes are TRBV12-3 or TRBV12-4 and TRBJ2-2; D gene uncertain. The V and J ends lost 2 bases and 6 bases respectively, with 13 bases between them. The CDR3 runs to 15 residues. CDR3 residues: CASSLTFRSSGELFF. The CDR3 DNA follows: TGTGCCAGCAGTTTAACCTTCCGTTCTTCCGGGGAGCTGTTTTTT.

The CDR3 nucleotides are TGTGCCAGCAGCTTAGGGAAAAACAATGAGCAGTTCTTC. It translates to CASSLGKNNEQFF. This chain joins TRBV7-8 and TRBJ2-1; D gene uncertain. Germline V gene sequence: CDR1 SGHVS, CDR2 FQNEAQ. The CDR3 length is 13 residues. V lost 1 base to trimming and J lost 5 bases, with 6 bases between them.

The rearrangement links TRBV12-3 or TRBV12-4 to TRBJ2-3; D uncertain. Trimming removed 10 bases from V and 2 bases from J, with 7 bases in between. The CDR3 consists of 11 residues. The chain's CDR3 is CATRYTDTQYF. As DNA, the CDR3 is TGTGCCACCAGGTACACAGATACGCAGTATTTT.

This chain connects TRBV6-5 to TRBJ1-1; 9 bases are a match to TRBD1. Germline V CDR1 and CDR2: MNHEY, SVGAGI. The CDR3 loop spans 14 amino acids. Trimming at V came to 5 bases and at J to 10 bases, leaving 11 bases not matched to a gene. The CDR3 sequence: CASSHPGTGNPAFF. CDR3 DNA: TGTGCCAGCAGTCACCCCGGGACAGGGAATCCAGCTTTCTTT.

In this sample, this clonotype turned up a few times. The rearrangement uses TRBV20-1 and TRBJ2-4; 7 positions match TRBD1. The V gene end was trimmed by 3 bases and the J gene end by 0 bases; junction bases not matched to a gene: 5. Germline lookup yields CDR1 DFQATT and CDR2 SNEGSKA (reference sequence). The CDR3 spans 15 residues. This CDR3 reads CSARDRPLAKNIQYF. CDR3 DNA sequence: TGCAGTGCTAGGGACAGGCCGCTAGCCAAAAACATTCAGTACTTC.

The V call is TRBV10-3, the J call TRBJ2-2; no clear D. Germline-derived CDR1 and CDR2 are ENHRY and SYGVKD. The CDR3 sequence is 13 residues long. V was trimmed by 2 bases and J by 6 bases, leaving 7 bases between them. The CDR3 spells CAISERVSGELFF. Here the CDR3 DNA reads TGTGCCATCAGTGAGCGGGTCTCCGGGGAGCTGTTTTTT.

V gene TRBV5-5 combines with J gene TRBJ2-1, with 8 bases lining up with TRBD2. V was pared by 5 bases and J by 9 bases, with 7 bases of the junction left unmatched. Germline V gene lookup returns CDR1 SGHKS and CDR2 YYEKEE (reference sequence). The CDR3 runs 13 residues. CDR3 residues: CASSSGGAGEQFF. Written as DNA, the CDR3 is TGTGCCAGCAGTTCCGGGGGGGCCGGTGAGCAGTTCTTC.

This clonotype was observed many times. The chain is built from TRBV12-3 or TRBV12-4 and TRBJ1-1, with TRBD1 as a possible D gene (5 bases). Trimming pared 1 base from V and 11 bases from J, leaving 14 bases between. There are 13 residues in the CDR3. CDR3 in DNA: TGTGCCAGCAGTTTAGAAGGGGTTCGTTTGGCTTTCTTT. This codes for CASSLEGVRLAFF.

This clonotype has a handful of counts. CDR3 DNA sequence: TGTGCCAGCAGCTTAGCCAGGGTCAATGAGCAGTTCTTC. It encodes CASSLARVNEQFF. The chain combines TRBV7-9 with TRBJ2-1; weak D call: TRBD1 (5 bases). The V end was cut by 0 bases, the J end by 6 bases, with 6 bases between. The CDR3 is made up of 13 amino acids. Germline assignment: CDR1 SEHNR and CDR2 FQNEAQ (reference sequence).

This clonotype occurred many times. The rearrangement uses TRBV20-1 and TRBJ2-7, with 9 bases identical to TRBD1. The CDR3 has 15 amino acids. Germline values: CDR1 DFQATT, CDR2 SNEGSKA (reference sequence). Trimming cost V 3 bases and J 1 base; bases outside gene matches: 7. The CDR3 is CSARATGTGSYEQYF. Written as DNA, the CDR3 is TGCAGTGCTAGGGCGACCGGGACAGGGTCCTACGAGCAGTACTTC.

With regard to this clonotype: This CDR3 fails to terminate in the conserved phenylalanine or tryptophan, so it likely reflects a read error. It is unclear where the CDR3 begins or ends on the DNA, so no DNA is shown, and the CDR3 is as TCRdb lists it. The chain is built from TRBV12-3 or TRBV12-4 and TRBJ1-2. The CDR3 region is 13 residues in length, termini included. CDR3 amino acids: CASSFQSRAGQVH.